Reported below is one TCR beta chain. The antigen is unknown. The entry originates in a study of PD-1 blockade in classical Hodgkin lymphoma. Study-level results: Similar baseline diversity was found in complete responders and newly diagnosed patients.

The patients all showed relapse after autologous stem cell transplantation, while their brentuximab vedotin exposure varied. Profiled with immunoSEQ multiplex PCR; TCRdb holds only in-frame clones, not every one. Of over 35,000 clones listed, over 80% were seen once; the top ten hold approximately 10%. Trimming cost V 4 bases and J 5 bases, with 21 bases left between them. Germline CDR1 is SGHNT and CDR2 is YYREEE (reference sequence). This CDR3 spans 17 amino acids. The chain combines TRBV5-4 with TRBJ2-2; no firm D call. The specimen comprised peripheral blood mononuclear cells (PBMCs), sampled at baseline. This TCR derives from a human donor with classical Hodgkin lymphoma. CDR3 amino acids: CASSDRNQVVGTGELFF. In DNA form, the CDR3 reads TGTGCCAGCAGCGATCGTAATCAGGTGGTTGGGACCGGGGAGCTGTTTTTT. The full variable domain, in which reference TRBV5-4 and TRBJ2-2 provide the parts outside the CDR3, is ETGVTQSPTHLIKTRGQQVTLRCSSQSGHNTVSWYQQALGQGPQFIFQYYREEENGRGNFPPRFSGLQFPNYSSELNVNALELDDSALYLCASSDRNQVVGTGELFFGEGSRLTVL.